One T cell receptor beta chain is described in this entry. What it recognizes is unknown. The CDR3 spans 14 residues. V shed 2 bases and J 6 bases; nucleotides not matched to a gene: 7. Per the germline V gene, CDR1 is MNHEY and CDR2 is SVGAGI. The data derive from a study of cytomegalovirus exposure and HLA in healthy donors. Primers for the PCR totalled 60 Vbeta and 13 Jbeta. Original processing notes: An analysis that came later counted around 80 million unique TCR beta chains, approximately 11 million shared. Assay: immunoSEQ multiplex PCR; the TCRdb copy retains only in-frame clones and omits some. V and J calls and clone size follow that table, whereas D and trimming were derived from the DNA. The top ten clones hold less than 3% of a sample with 100,000 to 150,000 clones, 60% to 85% of them seen once. The study, taken as a whole, reports: According to an earlier analysis, most TCR beta V segments yielded productive rearrangements about 87% or about 30% of the time. Indistinguishable V segments, including TRBV6-2 and TRBV6-3, were excluded. Most sequenced TCRs were rare (though some public TCRs occurred in many donors).

The specimen sequenced was PBMCs. This chain links TRBV6-5 with TRBJ2-7; 7 nucleotides match TRBD2. The clonotype was recovered from a woman aged 35 to 49 in good health and CMV-seropositive. The chain's CDR3 is CASSYKRGGGEQYF. The CDR3 bases are TGTGCCAGCAGTTACAAGCGGGGAGGTGGCGAGCAGTACTTC.